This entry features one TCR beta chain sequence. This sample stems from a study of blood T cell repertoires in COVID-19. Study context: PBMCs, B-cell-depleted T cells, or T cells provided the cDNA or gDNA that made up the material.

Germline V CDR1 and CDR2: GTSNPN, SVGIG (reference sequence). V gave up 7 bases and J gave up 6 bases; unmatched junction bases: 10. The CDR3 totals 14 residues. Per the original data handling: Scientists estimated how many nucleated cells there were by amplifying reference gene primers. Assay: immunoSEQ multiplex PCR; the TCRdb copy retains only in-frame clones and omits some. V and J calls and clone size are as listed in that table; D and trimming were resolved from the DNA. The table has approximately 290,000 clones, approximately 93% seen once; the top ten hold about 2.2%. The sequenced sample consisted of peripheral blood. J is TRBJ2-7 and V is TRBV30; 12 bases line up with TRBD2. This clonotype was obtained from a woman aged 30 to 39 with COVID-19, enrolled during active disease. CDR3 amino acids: CALRRTSGTGEQYF. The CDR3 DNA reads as TGTGCCTTAAGACGGACTAGCGGGACGGGCGAGCAGTACTTC.